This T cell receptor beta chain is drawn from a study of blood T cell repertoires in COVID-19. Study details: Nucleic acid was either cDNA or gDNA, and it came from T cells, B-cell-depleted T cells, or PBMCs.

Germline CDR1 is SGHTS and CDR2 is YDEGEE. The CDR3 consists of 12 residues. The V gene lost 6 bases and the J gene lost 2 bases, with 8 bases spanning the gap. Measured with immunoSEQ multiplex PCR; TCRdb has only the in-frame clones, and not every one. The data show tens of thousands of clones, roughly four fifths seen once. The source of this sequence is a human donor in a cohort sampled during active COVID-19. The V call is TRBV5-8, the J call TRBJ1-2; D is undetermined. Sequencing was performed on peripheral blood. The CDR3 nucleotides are TGTGCCAGCACCGGGAACAACTATGGCTACACCTTC. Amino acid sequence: CASTGNNYGYTF. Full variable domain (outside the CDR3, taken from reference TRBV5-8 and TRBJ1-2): EAGVTQSPTHLIKTRGQQATLRCSPISGHTSVYWYQQALGLGLQFLLWYDEGEERNRGNFPPRFSGRQFPNYSSELNVNALELEDSALYLCASTGNNYGYTFGSGTRLTVV.